This T cell receptor (beta chain) comes out of a study of blood T cell repertoires in COVID-19. Background on the study: Whether acute or convalescent, the COVID-19 samples came from the United States, Italy and Spain. T cells, B-cell-depleted T cells, or PBMCs supplied cDNA or gDNA.

V lost 9 bases, J lost 1 base, and 12 bases lay in between. The germline gives CDR1 SNHLY, CDR2 FYNNEI. The CDR3 is 13 amino acids. Original data processing: Nucleated cell number was recorded as an estimate derived from reference gene primer amplification. Clones were read by immunoSEQ multiplex PCR, and TCRdb kept only the in-frame ones, dropping some. D and trimming were read from the DNA, whereas the V and J calls and clone size are those reported in that table. The data hold 60,000 to 85,000 clones, with 80% observed a single time. This clone was picked up one time. The chain joins TRBV2 to TRBJ1-1; D not resolved. Sequenced material: peripheral blood. The receptor comes from a human donor in a cohort sampled during active COVID-19. The CDR3 nucleotides are TGTGCCAGTCGTCAGAATTCGAACACTGAAGCTTTCTTT. Translated: CASRQNSNTEAFF.